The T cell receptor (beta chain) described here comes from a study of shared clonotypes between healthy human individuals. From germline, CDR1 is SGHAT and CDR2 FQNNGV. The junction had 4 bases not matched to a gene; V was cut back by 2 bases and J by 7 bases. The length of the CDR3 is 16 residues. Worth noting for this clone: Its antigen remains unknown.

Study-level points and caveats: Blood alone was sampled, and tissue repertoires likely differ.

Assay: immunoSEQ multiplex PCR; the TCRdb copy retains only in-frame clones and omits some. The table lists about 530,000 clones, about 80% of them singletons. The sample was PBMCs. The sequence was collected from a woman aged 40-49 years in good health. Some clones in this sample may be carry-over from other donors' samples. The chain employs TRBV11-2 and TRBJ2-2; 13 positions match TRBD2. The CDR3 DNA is TGTGCCAGCAGCTTACGGACTAGCGGGAGTCTCGGGGAGCTGTTTTTT. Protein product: CASSLRTSGSLGELFF.